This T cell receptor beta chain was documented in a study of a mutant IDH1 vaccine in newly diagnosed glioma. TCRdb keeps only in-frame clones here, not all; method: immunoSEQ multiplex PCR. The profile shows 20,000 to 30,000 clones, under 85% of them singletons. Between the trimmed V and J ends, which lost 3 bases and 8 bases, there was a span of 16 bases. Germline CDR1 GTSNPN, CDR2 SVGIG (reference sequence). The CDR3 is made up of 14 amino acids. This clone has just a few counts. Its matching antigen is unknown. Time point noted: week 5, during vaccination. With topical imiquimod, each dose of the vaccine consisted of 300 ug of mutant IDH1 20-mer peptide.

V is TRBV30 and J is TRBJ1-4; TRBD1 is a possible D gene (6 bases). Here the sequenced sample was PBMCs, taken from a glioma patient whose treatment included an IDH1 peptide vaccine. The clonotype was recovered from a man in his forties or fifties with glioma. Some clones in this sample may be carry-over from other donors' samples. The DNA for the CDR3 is TGTGCCTGGAGGTCACAGGGCTCTTGGGAAAAACTGTTTTTT. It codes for CAWRSQGSWEKLFF.